This is a list of T cell receptor beta chains from one sample in a study of STAT5B mutations in CD4+ large granular lymphocyte leukemia. The data were produced by immunoSEQ multiplex PCR, yet TCRdb's version contains in-frame clones alone and is incomplete. The table records about 32,000 clones, over 80% of them present only once. Sequencing was performed on CD4+ T cells from blood buffy coats. The receptors shown here come from a human donor in good health. Each CDR3 is given with its conserved first and last residue.

v_call	j_call	cdr3_aa
TRBV6-1	TRBJ2-2	CASSRTLGNTGELFF
TRBV28	TRBJ1-2	CASSTSFAEVYGYTF
TRBV19	TRBJ1-2	CASSIAGQGFGYTF
TRBV11-2	TRBJ1-1	CASSSDRYNTEAFF
TRBV5-4	TRBJ2-2	CASSPGTSTGELFF
TRBV10-3	TRBJ2-4	CAISEGTSGGGLAKNIQYF
TRBV7-8	TRBJ2-5	CASSLQGYKKETQYF
TRBV7-2	TRBJ1-1	CASRLEFRGGAFF
TRBV7-7	TRBJ2-1	CASSLEASGSGEQFF
TRBV7-7	TRBJ2-1	CASSLGTPGEQFF
TRBV28	TRBJ1-1	CASILNRGSYDTEAFF